The T cell receptor (beta chain) under discussion was sequenced for a study of control samples from healthy donors and cancer patients. Data came from immunoSEQ multiplex PCR; TCRdb stores just in-frame clones and leaves some out. This sample has 130,000 or so clones, with approximately 94% found just once. The V gene's germline CDR1 is MGHRA and CDR2 YSYEKL. V dropped 4 bases and J dropped 0 bases, with 12 bases sitting between them. The CDR3 runs to 16 residues. The sample taken for sequencing was blood. The source is a man aged 35-49 years in good health. The V call is TRBV4-1, the J call TRBJ1-4; TRBD1 might be the D (5 bases). The CDR3 DNA reads as TGCGCCAGCAGCCCGGGGACGTGGGCAACTAATGAAAAACTGTTTTTT. This sequence encodes CASSPGTWATNEKLFF.